This is a list of T cell receptor beta chains from one sample in a study of T cell changes during pregnancy in multiple sclerosis. Sequenced by immunoSEQ multiplex PCR; TCRdb stores in-frame clones only, minus some. Of some 64,000 clones in the sample, around 90% were seen once. The sequencing used peripheral blood, collected in the first trimester of pregnancy. Receptor source: a female donor in good health, enrolled as a control in a pregnancy study. The CDR3 runs from the conserved cysteine through the conserved F or W. A D gene is named only where the DNA matches it firmly. Not all rows give a size; the values are once, few, many and, for expanded clones, a class.

TRBJ1-4	TRBV6-6	TRBD1	.	CASNPSGQGNEKLFF	TGTGCCAGCAATCCCTCGGGACAGGGAAATGAAAAACTGTTTTTT
TRBJ2-7	TRBV5-1	.	.	CASSLDREYYEQYF	TGCGCCAGCAGCTTGGACAGAGAATACTACGAGCAGTACTTC
TRBJ2-1	TRBV30	.	.	CAWSVRAGGNEQFF	TGTGCCTGGAGTGTACGGGCAGGAGGGAATGAGCAGTTCTTC
TRBJ1-1	TRBV4-1	.	.	CASSLSWPPNTEAFF	TGCGCCAGCAGCCTTTCATGGCCTCCCAACACTGAAGCTTTCTTT
TRBJ1-5	TRBV29-1	TRBD1	.	CSVGPGGAQPQHF	TGCAGCGTTGGCCCAGGGGGCGCCCAGCCCCAGCATTTT
TRBJ2-1	TRBV7-6	TRBD2	.	CASSLVIAGGYNEQFF	TGTGCCAGCAGCTTAGTAATAGCGGGAGGGTACAATGAGCAGTTCTTC
TRBJ1-2	TRBV28	.	.	CASSLGQKTFNYGYTF	TGTGCCAGCAGTTTAGGACAGAAAACCTTTAACTATGGCTACACCTTC
TRBJ2-3	TRBV6-6	.	.	CASSSLGDTQYF	TGTGCCAGCAGTTCACTTGGTGATACGCAGTATTTT
TRBJ2-1	TRBV29-1	TRBD2	once	CSADSGTHNEQFF	TGCAGCGCGGATAGCGGGACGCACAATGAGCAGTTCTTC
TRBJ1-1	TRBV4-3	TRBD1	.	CASSQRTGTMNTEAFF	TGCGCCAGCAGCCAAAGGACAGGAACTATGAACACTGAAGCTTTCTTT
TRBJ2-1	TRBV20-1	.	.	CSAKAGYEQFF	TGCAGTGCTAAGGCAGGGTATGAGCAGTTCTTC
TRBJ1-2	TRBV11-2	.	.	CASSLDRRIRGYGYTF	TGTGCCAGCAGCTTAGATCGAAGGATCCGGGGCTATGGCTACACCTTC
TRBJ2-5	TRBV15	TRBD1	.	CATSRAGTGREETQYF	TGTGCCACCAGCAGAGCTGGGACAGGGAGGGAGGAGACCCAGTACTTC
TRBJ2-1	TRBV5-1	TRBD2	.	CASSPGTSGTREQFF	TGCGCCAGCAGCCCCGGGACTAGCGGGACTCGTGAGCAGTTCTTC
TRBJ1-1	TRBV4-3	.	.	CASSQVSGGNTEAFF	TGCGCCAGCAGCCAAGTCTCCGGCGGAAACACTGAAGCTTTCTTT
TRBJ1-1	TRBV14	.	.	CASSLSRYTEAFF	TGTGCCAGCAGCCTAAGCAGGTACACTGAAGCTTTCTTT
TRBJ2-3	TRBV2	TRBD2	few	CASSRLAGGGDTQYF	TGTGCCAGCAGTCGACTAGCGGGGGGAGGAGATACGCAGTATTTT
TRBJ2-3	TRBV5-6	.	.	CASSLGSAVDTQYF	TGTGCCAGCAGCTTGGGTTCTGCAGTGGATACGCAGTATTTT
TRBJ2-3	TRBV7-3	TRBD2	.	CASSLIGGLAESTDTQYF	TGTGCCAGCAGCTTAATCGGCGGACTAGCGGAAAGCACAGATACGCAGTATTTT
TRBJ1-3	TRBV7-9	.	.	CASSLVEGRNTIYF	TGTGCCAGCAGCCTAGTGGAGGGAAGAAACACCATATATTTT
TRBJ2-1	TRBV13	.	.	CASSHAEGSSYNEQFF	TGTGCCAGCAGCCACGCGGAGGGGAGCTCCTACAATGAGCAGTTCTTC
TRBJ1-1	TRBV6-4	.	few	CASSAQGGSYEAFF	TGTGCCAGCAGCGCCCAGGGAGGGTCTTATGAAGCTTTCTTT
TRBJ1-4	TRBV29-1	.	few	CSVAVNEKLFF	TGCAGCGTTGCGGTGAATGAAAAACTGTTTTTT
TRBJ1-2	TRBV5-4	TRBD1	once	CASSTGGRDGYTF	TGTGCCAGCAGCACAGGGGGAAGGGATGGCTACACCTTC
TRBJ2-2	TRBV6-4	.	.	CASRSHNTGELFF	TGTGCCAGCAGAAGCCATAACACCGGGGAGCTGTTTTTT
TRBJ2-3	TRBV5-4	TRBD1	.	CASSLQGADTQYF	TGTGCCAGCAGCTTACAGGGGGCAGATACGCAGTATTTT
TRBJ1-1	TRBV11-3	TRBD1	.	CASSLWDREEDTEAFF	TGTGCCAGCAGCTTATGGGACAGGGAGGAAGACACTGAAGCTTTCTTT
TRBJ2-1	TRBV1	.	.	CTSSQGGANEQFF	TGCACCAGCAGCCAGGGGGGGGCCAATGAGCAGTTCTTC
TRBJ2-2	TRBV18	TRBD1	.	CASSSPGTGDTGELFF	TGTGCCAGCTCATCCCCCGGGACAGGTGACACCGGGGAGCTGTTTTTT
TRBJ2-5	TRBV4-3	TRBD1	.	CASSPGDSAETQYF	TGCGCCAGCAGCCCTGGGGACAGTGCAGAGACCCAGTACTTC
TRBJ2-7	TRBV28	.	.	CASSPPLARYEQYF	TGTGCCAGCAGTCCCCCCCTAGCGCGCTACGAGCAGTACTTC
TRBJ1-1	TRBV7-2	.	once	CASTREMNTEAFF	TGTGCCAGCACGCGGGAAATGAACACTGAAGCTTTCTTT
TRBJ2-1	TRBV15	.	.	CATSRSLTGLSYNEQFF	TGTGCCACCAGCAGGTCGTTGACAGGCCTCTCCTACAATGAGCAGTTCTTC
TRBJ2-7	TRBV10-3	TRBD1	.	CAISGLTGTYEQYF	TGTGCCATCAGTGGTTTGACAGGGACCTACGAGCAGTACTTC
TRBJ2-1	TRBV11-2	TRBD2	.	CASSPTSGRGDEQFF	TGTGCCAGCAGCCCAACTAGCGGGAGGGGCGATGAGCAGTTCTTC
TRBJ2-7	TRBV28	TRBD2	.	CASSSGTSFYEQYF	TGTGCCAGCAGCTCCGGGACTAGCTTTTACGAGCAGTACTTC
TRBJ2-3	TRBV19	.	.	CASSIGLTGTDTQYF	TGTGCCAGTAGTATTGGACTTACGGGCACAGATACGCAGTATTTT
TRBJ1-1	TRBV18	.	.	CASGAGKETEAFF	TGTGCCAGCGGGGCAGGGAAAGAAACTGAAGCTTTCTTT
TRBJ2-3	TRBV9	TRBD2	.	CASSVAGTSGSTDTQYF	TGTGCCAGCAGCGTAGCTGGGACTAGCGGTAGCACAGATACGCAGTATTTT
TRBJ1-3	TRBV11-3	TRBD1	.	CASSPGGITIYF	TGTGCCAGCAGCCCAGGGGGGATCACCATATATTTT
TRBJ1-2	TRBV7-3	.	.	CASSLEGDYGYTF	TGTGCCAGCAGCTTAGAAGGGGACTATGGCTACACCTTC
TRBJ1-1	TRBV14	.	.	CASSQDRIRINTEAFF	TGTGCCAGCAGCCAAGACCGTATCAGAATCAACACTGAAGCTTTCTTT
TRBJ1-1	TRBV27	TRBD1	.	CASRSDRAWEAFF	TGTGCCAGCAGGTCCGACAGGGCGTGGGAAGCTTTCTTT
TRBJ1-1	TRBV5-1	TRBD1	.	CASSLGQGRVGGTEAFF	TGCGCCAGCAGCTTGGGACAGGGTAGAGTTGGTGGCACTGAAGCTTTCTTT
TRBJ2-1	TRBV5-4	TRBD2	.	CASSRGLAGQYNEQFF	TGTGCCAGCAGCCGGGGACTAGCGGGACAATACAATGAGCAGTTCTTC
TRBJ1-4	TRBV27	.	.	CASSLRGQEKLFF	TGTGCCAGCAGTTTAAGAGGACAGGAAAAACTGTTTTTT
TRBJ2-1	TRBV19	.	.	CASSIGIEQFF	TGTGCCAGTAGTATAGGTATTGAGCAGTTCTTC
TRBJ1-3	TRBV7-2	.	.	CASSLILGNTIYF	TGTGCCAGCAGCTTAATCTTGGGAAACACCATATATTTT
TRBJ2-3	TRBV9	TRBD1	once	CASSVDPGQGGATDTQYF	TGTGCCAGCAGCGTAGACCCGGGACAGGGGGGTGCGACAGATACGCAGTATTTT
TRBJ2-1	TRBV19	TRBD2	.	CASSGVGLAGGLYNEQFF	TGTGCCAGTAGTGGAGTGGGACTAGCGGGGGGGCTCTACAATGAGCAGTTCTTC
TRBJ2-5	TRBV14	.	.	CASSPEHWTQYF	TGTGCCAGCAGCCCCGAACATTGGACCCAGTACTTC
TRBJ2-1	TRBV4-3	TRBD1	.	CASSQGTGGYNEQFF	TGCGCCAGCAGCCAAGGGACAGGGGGCTACAATGAGCAGTTCTTC
TRBJ2-7	TRBV5-6	.	.	CASSQTCTGYEQYF	TGTGCCAGCAGCCAAACATGTACAGGCTACGAGCAGTACTTC
TRBJ2-3	TRBV5-1	TRBD1	.	CASSLQGPSTDTQYF	TGCGCCAGCAGCTTACAGGGGCCTAGCACAGATACGCAGTATTTT
TRBJ2-3	TRBV5-6	TRBD2	.	CASSFGGGDTQYF	TGTGCCAGCAGCTTCGGGGGGGGAGATACGCAGTATTTT